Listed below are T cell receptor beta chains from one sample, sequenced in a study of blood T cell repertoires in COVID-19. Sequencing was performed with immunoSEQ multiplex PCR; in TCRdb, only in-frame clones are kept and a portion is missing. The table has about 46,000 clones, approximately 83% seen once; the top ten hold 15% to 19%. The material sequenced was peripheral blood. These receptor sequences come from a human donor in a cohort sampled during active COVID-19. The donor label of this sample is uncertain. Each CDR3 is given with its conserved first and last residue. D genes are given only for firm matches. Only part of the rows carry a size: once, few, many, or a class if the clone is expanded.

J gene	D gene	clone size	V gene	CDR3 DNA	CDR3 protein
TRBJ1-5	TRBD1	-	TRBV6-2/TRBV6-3	TGTGCCAGCAGTCGGGACAGCGGAGGCAATCAGCCCCAGCATTTT	CASSRDSGGNQPQHF
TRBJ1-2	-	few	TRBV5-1	TGCGCCAGCAGCTTGGCCGGAGCGGGGGCGAGTGGCTACACCTTC	CASSLAGAGASGYTF
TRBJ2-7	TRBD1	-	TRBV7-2	TGTGCCAGCAGCTCCCGGACAGGGGTCTCCTACGAGCAGTACTTC	CASSSRTGVSYEQYF
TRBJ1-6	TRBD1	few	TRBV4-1	TGCGCCAGCAGCCAAGTAGGGGCAGGGGGCAATTCACCCCTCCACTTT	CASSQVGAGGNSPLHF
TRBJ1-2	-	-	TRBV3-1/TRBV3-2	TGTGCCAGCAGCCAAGAGGGGGGGGAGGTCTATGGCTACACCTTC	CASSQEGGEVYGYTF
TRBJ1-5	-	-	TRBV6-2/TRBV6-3	TGTGCCAGCAGCTCCGCCCAGGTCAGGGTTAGCAATCAGCCCCAGCATTTT	CASSSAQVRVSNQPQHF
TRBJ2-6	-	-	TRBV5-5	TGTGCCAGCAGCCGGAGGGGGCCTTCTGGGGCCAACGTCCTGACTTTC	CASSRRGPSGANVLTF
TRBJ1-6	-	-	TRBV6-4	TGTGCCAGCAGTGACAACGGGGTAGACGGTTCACCCCTCCACTTT	CASSDNGVDGSPLHF
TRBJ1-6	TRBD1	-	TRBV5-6	TGTGCCAGCAACCCAGGGGGATTCAATTCACCCCTCCACTTT	CASNPGGFNSPLHF
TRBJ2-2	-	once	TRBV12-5	TGTGCTAGTGGTTACCAGGGGGGAATCGGGGAGCTGTTTTTT	CASGYQGGIGELFF
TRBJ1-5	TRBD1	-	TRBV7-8	TGTGCCAGCAGCAATGGACAGGGGATCGGTAGCAATCAGCCCCAGCATTTT	CASSNGQGIGSNQPQHF
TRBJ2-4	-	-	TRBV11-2	TGTGCCAGCAGCTCCCCCGGGGTAGCCAAAAACATTCAGTACTTC	CASSSPGVAKNIQYF
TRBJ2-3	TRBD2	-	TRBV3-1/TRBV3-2	TGTGCCAGCAGCCAGATAGCGGGGGGTATTAGCACAGATACGCAGTATTTT	CASSQIAGGISTDTQYF
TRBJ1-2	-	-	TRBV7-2	TGTGCCAGCAGCCCTGACACTAACTATGGCTACACCTTC	CASSPDTNYGYTF
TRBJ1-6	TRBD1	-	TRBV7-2	TGTGCCAGCAGAAAAGGGGACAGGGAACAGTCACCCCTCCACTTT	CASRKGDREQSPLHF
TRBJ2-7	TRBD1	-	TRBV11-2	TGTGCCAGCAGTTACAGGACAGGCTCCTTTCTCGAGCAGTACTTC	CASSYRTGSFLEQYF
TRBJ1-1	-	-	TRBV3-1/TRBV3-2	TGTGCCAGCAGCCAAGTTCTTGGGAGGTACACTGAAGCTTTCTTT	CASSQVLGRYTEAFF
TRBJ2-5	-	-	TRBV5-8	TGTGCCAGCAGGATAAGGACAAACGCCCAAGAGACCCAGTACTTC	CASRIRTNAQETQYF
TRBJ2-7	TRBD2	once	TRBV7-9	TGTGCCAGCAGACGAGGGACTAGCGGGGGCGAGCAGTACTTC	CASRRGTSGGEQYF
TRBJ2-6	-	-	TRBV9	TGTGCCAGCAGCGAATCCCTCGGAGGGGGCGCGGTCGGGGCCAACGTCCTGACTTTC	CASSESLGGGAVGANVLTF
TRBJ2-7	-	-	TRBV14	TGTGCCAGCAGCCAAGAGCCCAGTACGAACGAGCAGTACTTC	CASSQEPSTNEQYF
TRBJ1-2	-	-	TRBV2	TGTGCCAGCAGTGAAGCGAATGAGGGCGGCTACACCTTC	CASSEANEGGYTF
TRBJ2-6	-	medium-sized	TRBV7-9	TGTGCCAGCAGCTTCAGTGGGGCCTCTGGGGCCAACGTCCTGACTTTC	CASSFSGASGANVLTF
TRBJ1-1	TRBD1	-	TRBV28	TGTGCCAGCAGTCCCGGGACAGGGTCGGTGGGGAACACTGAAGCTTTCTTT	CASSPGTGSVGNTEAFF
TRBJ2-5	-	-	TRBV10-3	TGTGCCATCAGTCACAGTCTCGAGACCCAGTACTTC	CAISHSLETQYF
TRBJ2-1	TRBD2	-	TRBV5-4	TGTGCCAGCAGCTTGGCACTAGCGGGGGGTTTTAATGAGCAGTTCTTC	CASSLALAGGFNEQFF
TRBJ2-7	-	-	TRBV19	TGTGCCAGTAGTATAGTTGGACAGTCGAGCTACGAGCAGTACTTC	CASSIVGQSSYEQYF
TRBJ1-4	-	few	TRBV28	TGTGCCAGCAGTTTGGGCCTCAGGGGTGCTAATGAAAAACTGTTTTTT	CASSLGLRGANEKLFF
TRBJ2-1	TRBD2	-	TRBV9	TGTGCCAGCAGCCCCACGGGACTAAACAATGAGCAGTTCTTC	CASSPTGLNNEQFF
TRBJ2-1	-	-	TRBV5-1	TGCGCCAGCAGCTCAGGGACTTCGTACAATGAGCAGTTCTTC	CASSSGTSYNEQFF
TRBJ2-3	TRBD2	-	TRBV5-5	TGTGCCAGCAGCTTGCGGGGGGGGGCGACTAGCACAGATACGCAGTATTTT	CASSLRGGATSTDTQYF
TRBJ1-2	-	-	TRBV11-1	TGTGCCAGCAGCTTATGGTCAGGCGTTTCAGATGGCTACACCTTC	CASSLWSGVSDGYTF
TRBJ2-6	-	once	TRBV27	TGTGCCAGCAGTTTCGGGTTTTCTGGGGCCAACGTCCTGACTTTC	CASSFGFSGANVLTF
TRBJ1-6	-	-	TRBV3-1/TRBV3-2	TGTGCCAGCAGCCAAGGGGGCGGGGATAATTCACCCCTCCACTTT	CASSQGGGDNSPLHF